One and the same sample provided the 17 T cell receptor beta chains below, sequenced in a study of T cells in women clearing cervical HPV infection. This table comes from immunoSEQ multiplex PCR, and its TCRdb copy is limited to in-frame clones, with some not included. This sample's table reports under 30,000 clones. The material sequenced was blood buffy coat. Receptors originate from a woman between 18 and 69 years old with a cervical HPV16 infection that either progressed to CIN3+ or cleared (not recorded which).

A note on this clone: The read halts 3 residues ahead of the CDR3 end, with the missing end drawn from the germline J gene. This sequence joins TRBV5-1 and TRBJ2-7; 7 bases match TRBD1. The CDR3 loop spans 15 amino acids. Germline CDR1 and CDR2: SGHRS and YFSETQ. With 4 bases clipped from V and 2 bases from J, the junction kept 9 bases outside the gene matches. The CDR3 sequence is CASSAQGRSTYEQYF. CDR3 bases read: TGCGCCAGCAGCGCACAGGGGCGCAGCACCTACGAG.

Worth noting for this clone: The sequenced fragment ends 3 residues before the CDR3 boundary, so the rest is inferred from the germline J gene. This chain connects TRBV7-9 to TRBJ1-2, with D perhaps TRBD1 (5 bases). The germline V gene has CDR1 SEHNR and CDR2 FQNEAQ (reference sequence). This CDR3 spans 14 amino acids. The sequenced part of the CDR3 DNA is TGTGCCAGCAGCTTAGAAAGGGGAGTCGGTGAC. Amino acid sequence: CASSLERGVGD. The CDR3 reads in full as CASSLERGVGDYTF.

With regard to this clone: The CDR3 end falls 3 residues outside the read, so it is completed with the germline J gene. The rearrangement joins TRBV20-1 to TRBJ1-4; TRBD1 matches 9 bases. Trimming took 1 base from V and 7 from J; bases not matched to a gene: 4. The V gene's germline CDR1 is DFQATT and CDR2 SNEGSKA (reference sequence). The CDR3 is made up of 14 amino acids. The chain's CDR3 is CSARAQTGGEKLFF. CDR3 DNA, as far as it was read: TGCAGTGCTAGAGCCCAGACAGGGGGTGAAAAA.

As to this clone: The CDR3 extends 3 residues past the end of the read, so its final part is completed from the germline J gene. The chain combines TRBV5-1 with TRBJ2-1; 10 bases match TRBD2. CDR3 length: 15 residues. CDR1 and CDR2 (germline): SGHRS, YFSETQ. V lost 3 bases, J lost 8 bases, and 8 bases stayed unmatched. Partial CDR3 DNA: TGCGCCAGCAGCTCCCTAGCGGGAGAAGAGTATGAG. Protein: CASSSLAGEEYE. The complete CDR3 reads CASSSLAGEEYEQFF.

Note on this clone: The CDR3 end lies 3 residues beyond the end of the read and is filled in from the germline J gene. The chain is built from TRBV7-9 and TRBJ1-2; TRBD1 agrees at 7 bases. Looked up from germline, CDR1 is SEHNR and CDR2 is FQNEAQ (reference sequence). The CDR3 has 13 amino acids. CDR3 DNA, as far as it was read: TGTGCCAGCACCCTAGGACAGGATGGGGAC. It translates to CASTLGQDGD. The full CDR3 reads CASTLGQDGDYTF.

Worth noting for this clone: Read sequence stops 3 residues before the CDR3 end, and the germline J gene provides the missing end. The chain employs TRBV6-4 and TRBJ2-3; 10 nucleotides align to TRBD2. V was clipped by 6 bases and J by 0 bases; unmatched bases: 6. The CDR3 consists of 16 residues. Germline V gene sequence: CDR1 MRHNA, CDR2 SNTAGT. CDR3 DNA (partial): TGTGCCAGCAGCGCTCTAGCGGGGGAGAGCACAGATACG. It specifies CASSALAGESTDT. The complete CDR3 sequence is CASSALAGESTDTQYF.

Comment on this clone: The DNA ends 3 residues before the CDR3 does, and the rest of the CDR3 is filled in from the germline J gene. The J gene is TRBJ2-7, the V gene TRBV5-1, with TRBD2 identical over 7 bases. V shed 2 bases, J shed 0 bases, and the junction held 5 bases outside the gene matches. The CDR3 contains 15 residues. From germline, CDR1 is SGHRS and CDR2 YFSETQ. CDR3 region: CASSLKLASSYEQYF. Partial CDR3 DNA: TGCGCCAGCAGCTTAAAACTAGCGAGCTCCTACGAG. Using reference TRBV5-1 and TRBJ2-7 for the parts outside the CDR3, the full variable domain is KAGVTQTPRYLIKTRGQQVTLSCSPISGHRSVSWYQQTPGQGLQFLFEYFSETQRNKGNFPGRFSGRQFSNSRSEMNVSTLELGDSALYLCASSLKLASSYEQYFGPGTRLTVT.

Incomplete CDR3 DNA: TGTGCCAGTAACCAGGGCCGGGACACCGGGGAG. Protein product: CASNQGRDTGE. The whole CDR3 reads CASNQGRDTGELFF. This chain connects TRBV19 to TRBJ2-2; D is possibly TRBD1 (5 bases). Sequencing ends 3 residues short of the CDR3 end; the germline J gene provides the rest. The germline gives CDR1 LNHDA, CDR2 SQIVND (reference sequence). This CDR3 contains 14 residues. With 7 bases removed from V and 3 bases from J, the gap between germline ends came to 12 bases.

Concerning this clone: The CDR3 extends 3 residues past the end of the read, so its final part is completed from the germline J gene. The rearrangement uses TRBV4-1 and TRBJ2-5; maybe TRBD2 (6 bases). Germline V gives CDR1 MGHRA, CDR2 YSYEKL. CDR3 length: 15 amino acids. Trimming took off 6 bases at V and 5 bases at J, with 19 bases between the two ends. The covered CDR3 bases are TGCGCCAGCAGAGTCCGGGCTAGCGAGAGGGAGACC. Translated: CASRVRASERET. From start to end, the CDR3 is CASRVRASERETQYF.

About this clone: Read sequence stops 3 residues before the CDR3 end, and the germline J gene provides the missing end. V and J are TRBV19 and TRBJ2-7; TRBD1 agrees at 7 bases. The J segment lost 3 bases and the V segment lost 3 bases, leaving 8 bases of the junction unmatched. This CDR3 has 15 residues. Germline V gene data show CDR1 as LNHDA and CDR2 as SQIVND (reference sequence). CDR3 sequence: CASSIDRTGSYEQYF. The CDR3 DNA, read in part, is TGTGCCAGTAGTATTGACCGGACAGGAAGCTACGAG.

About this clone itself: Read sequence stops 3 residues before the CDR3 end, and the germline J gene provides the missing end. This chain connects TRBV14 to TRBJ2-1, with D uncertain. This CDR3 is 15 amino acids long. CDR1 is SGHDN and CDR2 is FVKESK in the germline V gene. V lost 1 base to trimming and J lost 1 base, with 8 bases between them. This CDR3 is CASSQAVGSYNEQFF. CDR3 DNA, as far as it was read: TGTGCCAGCAGCCAAGCGGTAGGGTCCTACAATGAG.

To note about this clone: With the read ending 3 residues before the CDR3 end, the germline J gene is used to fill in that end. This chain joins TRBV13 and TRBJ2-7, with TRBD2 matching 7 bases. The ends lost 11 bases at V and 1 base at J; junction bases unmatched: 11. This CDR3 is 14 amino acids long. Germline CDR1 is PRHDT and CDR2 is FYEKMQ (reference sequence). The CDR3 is CAAGGGSTSYEQYF. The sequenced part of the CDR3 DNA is TGTGCCGCCGGAGGCGGGAGCACATCCTACGAG.

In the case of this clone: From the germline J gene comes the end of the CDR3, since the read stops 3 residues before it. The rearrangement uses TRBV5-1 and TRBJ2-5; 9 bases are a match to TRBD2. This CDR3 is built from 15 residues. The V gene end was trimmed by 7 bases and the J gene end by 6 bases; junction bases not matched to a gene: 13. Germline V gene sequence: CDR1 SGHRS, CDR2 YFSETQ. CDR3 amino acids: CASEDRRGGNQTQYF. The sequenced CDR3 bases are TGCGCCAGCGAGGATCGGCGGGGGGGCAACCAGACC. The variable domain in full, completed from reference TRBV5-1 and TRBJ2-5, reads KAGVTQTPRYLIKTRGQQVTLSCSPISGHRSVSWYQQTPGQGLQFLFEYFSETQRNKGNFPGRFSGRQFSNSRSEMNVSTLELGDSALYLCASEDRRGGNQTQYFGPGTRLLVL.

Incomplete CDR3 DNA: TGCGCCAGCAGCTTGACAGGTTCCGAG. Amino acid sequence: CASSLTGSE. The entire CDR3 protein reads CASSLTGSEQYF. This rearrangement joins TRBV5-1 to TRBJ2-7; possible D gene TRBD1, 5 bases. Read sequence stops 3 residues before the CDR3 end, and the germline J gene provides the missing end. Per germline, CDR1 SGHRS and CDR2 YFSETQ. Between the trimmed V and J ends, which lost 1 base and 6 bases, there was a span of 8 bases. The CDR3 contains 12 residues.

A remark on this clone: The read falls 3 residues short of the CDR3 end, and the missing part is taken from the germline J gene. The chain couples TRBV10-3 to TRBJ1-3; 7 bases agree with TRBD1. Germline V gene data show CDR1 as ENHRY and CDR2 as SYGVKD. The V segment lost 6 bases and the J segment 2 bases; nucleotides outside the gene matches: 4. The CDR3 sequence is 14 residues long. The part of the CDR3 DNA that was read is TGTGCCATCAGCCCAGGGACAGCTGGAAACACC. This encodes CAISPGTAGNT. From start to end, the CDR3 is CAISPGTAGNTIYF.

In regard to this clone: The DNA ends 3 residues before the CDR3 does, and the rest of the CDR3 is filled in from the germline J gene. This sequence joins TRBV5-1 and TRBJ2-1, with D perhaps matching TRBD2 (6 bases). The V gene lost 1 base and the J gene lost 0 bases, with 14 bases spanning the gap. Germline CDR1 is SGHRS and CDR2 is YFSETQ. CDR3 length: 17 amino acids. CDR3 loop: CASSLQGRGSSYNEQFF. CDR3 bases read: TGCGCCAGCAGCTTGCAGGGCCGGGGGAGCTCCTACAATGAG. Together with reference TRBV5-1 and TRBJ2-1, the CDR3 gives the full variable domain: KAGVTQTPRYLIKTRGQQVTLSCSPISGHRSVSWYQQTPGQGLQFLFEYFSETQRNKGNFPGRFSGRQFSNSRSEMNVSTLELGDSALYLCASSLQGRGSSYNEQFFGPGTRLTVL.

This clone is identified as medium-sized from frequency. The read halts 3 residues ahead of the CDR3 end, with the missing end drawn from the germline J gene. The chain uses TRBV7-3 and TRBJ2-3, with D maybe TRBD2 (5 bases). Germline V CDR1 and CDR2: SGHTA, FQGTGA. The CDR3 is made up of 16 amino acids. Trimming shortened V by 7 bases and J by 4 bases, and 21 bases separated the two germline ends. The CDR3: CASTPRAGVPPDTQYF. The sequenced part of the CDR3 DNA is TGTGCCAGCACCCCGCGCGCGGGCGTGCCCCCAGATACG.